The present TCR beta chain was sequenced within a study of blood T cell repertoires in COVID-19 (TCRdb year 2020). Regarding the complete study: Samples from collaborators originated in the United States, Italy and Spain and spanned both the acute and convalescent phases of COVID-19. The material from the prospective study consisted of cDNA or gDNA derived from T cells, B-cell-depleted T cells, or PBMCs. Subjects who had been exposed to COVID-19, were actively infected with it, or had recovered from it provided the deeply sampled blood TCRbeta repertoires that made up the dataset. The repertoires were released in a freely available public database meant as a resource for research on the immune response to SARS-CoV-2. The samples were drawn from the first 160 participants of the ongoing ImmuneRACE study and from under 1,500 subjects provided by 6 global collaborators. Sample metadata almost always included a de-identified subject ID, COVID-19 status, age in years and sex. Where HLA class I and class II types were available, the types were taken from metadata supplied by the sample provider, not from assay-based typing. The paper's findings and limits, for the study overall: How much clinical and demographic metadata was included differed by source and by participant, and the metadata was provided uncurated.

The germline V gene provides CDR1 MNHEY and CDR2 SVGEGT. Spanning cysteine to phenylalanine, the CDR3 consists of 13 amino acids. Only the CDR3 portion is preserved as DNA: 39 bases, with reading frame beginning at the first base. The V and J ends are trimmed by 4 bases and 6 bases, leaving 10 bases between them. A second Seattle source provided samples from volunteer blood donors who had recovered from COVID-19. Each collaborating institution followed its own protocols to collect whole blood in K2EDTA tubes. For TCRbeta analysis, collaborators shipped samples as frozen whole blood, isolated PBMCs, or DNA extracted from either of those sample types. The immunoSEQ Assay, a bias-controlled multiplex PCR, was used to amplify TCRbeta CDR3 regions from genomic DNA. The source study handled its data this way. Within the assay, amplification of reference gene primers was used to estimate how many nucleated cells each sample contained. To quantify the absolute abundance of each unique TCRbeta CDR3 rearrangement, sequence reads were collapsed and filtered. For each sample, productive Simpson clonality was calculated as the square root of Simpson's diversity index across productive rearrangements. TCRdb obtained this table from immuneACCESS and retained in-frame rearrangements with V and J assigned. These tables miss some clones; where compared with another copy, unresolved V genes account for less than half of the shortfall, and the remainder is unexplained. V and J calls and clone size are copied from that table; D and trimming were computed from the DNA. For this sample there are approximately 300,000 clones; approximately 90% appear just once. The biggest ten clones account for 2.2% of the sample.

Worth noting for this clone: Its antigen remains undetermined. Base qualities are not at hand, and no much larger clone is one base apart.

The chain is encoded by TRBV6-2 or TRBV6-3 joined to TRBJ1-5; the best D guess is TRBD1, with 6 bases matching. The sample consisted of peripheral blood. The TCR was taken from a woman aged 45-60 years who had recovered from COVID-19. The nucleotides are TGTGCCAGCAGTTCAGGGGTTGTTCAGCCCCAGCATTTT. Its protein is CASSSGVVQPQHF.